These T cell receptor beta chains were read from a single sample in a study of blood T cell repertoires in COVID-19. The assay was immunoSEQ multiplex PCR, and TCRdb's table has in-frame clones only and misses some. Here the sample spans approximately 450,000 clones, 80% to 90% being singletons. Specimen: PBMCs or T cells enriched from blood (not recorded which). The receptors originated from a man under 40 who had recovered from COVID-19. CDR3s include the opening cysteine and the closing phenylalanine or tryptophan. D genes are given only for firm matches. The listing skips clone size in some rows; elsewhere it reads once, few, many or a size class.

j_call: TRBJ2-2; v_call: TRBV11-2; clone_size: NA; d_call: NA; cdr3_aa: CASSLDQGFLGANTGELFF; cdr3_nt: TGTGCCAGCAGCTTAGATCAGGGATTCCTTGGTGCGAACACCGGGGAGCTGTTTTTT
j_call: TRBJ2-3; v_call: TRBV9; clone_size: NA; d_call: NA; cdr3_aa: CASSVESGPTDTQYF; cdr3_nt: TGTGCCAGCAGCGTAGAGAGCGGCCCCACAGATACGCAGTATTTT
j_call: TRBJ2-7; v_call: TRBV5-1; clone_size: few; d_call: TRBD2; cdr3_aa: CVSGPGGLYEQYF; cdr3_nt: TGCGTATCTGGGCCGGGGGGACTCTACGAGCAGTACTTC
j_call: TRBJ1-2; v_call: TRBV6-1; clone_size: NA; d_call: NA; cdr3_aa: CASSEGQGQDGYTF; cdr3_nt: TGTGCCAGCAGTGAAGGGCAGGGGCAGGATGGCTACACCTTC
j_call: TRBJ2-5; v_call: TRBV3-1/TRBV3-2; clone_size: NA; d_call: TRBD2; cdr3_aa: CASSQRGTSRIQTQYF; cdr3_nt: TGTGCCAGCAGCCAACGAGGGACTAGTCGGATCCAGACCCAGTACTTC
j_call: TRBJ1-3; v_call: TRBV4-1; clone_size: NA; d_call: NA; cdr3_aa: CASSQDRSSGNTIYF; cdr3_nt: TGCGCCAGCAGCCAAGACCGGAGCTCTGGAAACACCATATATTTT
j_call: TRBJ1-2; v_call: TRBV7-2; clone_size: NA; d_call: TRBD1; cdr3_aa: CASSQGQYYGYTF; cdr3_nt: TGTGCCAGCAGCCAGGGACAGTATTATGGCTACACCTTC
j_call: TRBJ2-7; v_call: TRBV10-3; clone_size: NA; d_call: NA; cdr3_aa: CAISVGTGTRLYEQYF; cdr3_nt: TGTGCCATCAGCGTGGGAACCGGGACTCGGCTCTACGAGCAGTACTTC
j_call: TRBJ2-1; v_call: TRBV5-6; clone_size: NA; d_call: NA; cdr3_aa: CASSSTGEQFF; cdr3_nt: TGTGCCAGCAGCAGCACGGGGGAGCAGTTCTTC
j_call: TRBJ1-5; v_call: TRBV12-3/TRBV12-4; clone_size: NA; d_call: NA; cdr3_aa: CASSFSPGQPQHF; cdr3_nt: TGTGCCAGCAGTTTCAGCCCAGGTCAGCCCCAGCATTTT
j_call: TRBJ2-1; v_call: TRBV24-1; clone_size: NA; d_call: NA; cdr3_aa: CATFPGAYNEQFF; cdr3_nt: TGTGCCACCTTTCCAGGGGCCTACAATGAGCAGTTCTTC
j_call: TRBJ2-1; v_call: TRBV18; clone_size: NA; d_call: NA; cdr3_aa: CASSSLESPSSYNEQFF; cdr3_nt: TGTGCCAGCTCATCTTTAGAATCCCCGAGCTCCTACAATGAGCAGTTCTTC
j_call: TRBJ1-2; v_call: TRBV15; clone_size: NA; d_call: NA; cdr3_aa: CATSRAGSQGGYTF; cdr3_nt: TGTGCCACCAGCAGAGCCGGGTCTCAGGGAGGCTACACCTTC
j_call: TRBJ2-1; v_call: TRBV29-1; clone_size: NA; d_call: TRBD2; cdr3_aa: CSVDSGGAGGYHNEQFF; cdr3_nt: TGCAGCGTTGATTCCGGGGGGGCTGGGGGCTATCACAATGAGCAGTTCTTC
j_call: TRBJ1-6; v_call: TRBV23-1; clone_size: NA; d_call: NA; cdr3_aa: CASSQRQGMYDNSPLHF; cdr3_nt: TGCGCCAGCAGTCAAAGGCAGGGAATGTATGATAATTCACCCCTCCACTTT
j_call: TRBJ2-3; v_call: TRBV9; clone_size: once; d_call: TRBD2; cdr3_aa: CASSDLGTSGRDTQYF; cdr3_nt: TGTGCCAGCAGCGACCTTGGGACTAGCGGGAGGGATACGCAGTATTTT
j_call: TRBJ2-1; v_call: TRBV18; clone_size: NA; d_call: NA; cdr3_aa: CASSRSRSDEQFF; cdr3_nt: TGTGCCAGCTCACGGTCCCGGAGTGATGAGCAGTTCTTC